This T cell receptor (beta chain) is drawn from a study of STAT5B mutations in CD4+ large granular lymphocyte leukemia. About the research overall: Among healthy donors, a particular HLA allele went with more CDR3 'QG' motifs.

Libraries were prepared by immunoSEQ multiplex PCR; TCRdb keeps only in-frame clonotypes and omits some of them. The sample has roughly 34,000 clones; more than 80% are singletons. Overall study findings and caveats: 8/27 top patient clones versus 2/35 control clones were TRBV06-family.

The CDR3 is 13 residues long. Looked up from germline, CDR1 is SGHRS and CDR2 is YFSETQ. V was pared by 7 bases and J by 1 base, with 11 bases between. As for this clone: The target antigen is unknown.

The chain joins TRBV5-1 to TRBJ2-5; D is perhaps TRBD1 or TRBD2 (5 bases each). This sequence was found in a human donor in good health. The sequencing input was CD4+ T cells from blood buffy coats. This CDR3 reads CASHLGGQETQYF. The CDR3 nucleotides read TGCGCCAGCCACCTTGGGGGCCAAGAGACCCAGTACTTC. The full variable domain, its missing parts supplied by reference TRBV5-1 and TRBJ2-5, is KAGVTQTPRYLIKTRGQQVTLSCSPISGHRSVSWYQQTPGQGLQFLFEYFSETQRNKGNFPGRFSGRQFSNSRSEMNVSTLELGDSALYLCASHLGGQETQYFGPGTRLLVL.